This TCR beta chain was recovered during a study of blood T cell repertoires in COVID-19. Across the study: Spain, Italy and the United States supplied samples that represented acute and convalescent COVID-19.

Study processing details: Estimated nucleated cell counts came from reference gene primer amplification. Clones were sequenced by immunoSEQ multiplex PCR, and TCRdb holds only the in-frame ones, with some missing. V, J and clone size were drawn from that table, and D and trimming were deduced from the DNA. Found here are 210,000 or so clones, around 81% of them singletons; the top ten hold approximately 9%. The study drew participants aged about 18 to 89 years from approximately 25 US areas. Germline CDR1 reads SGHNT; CDR2 reads YYREEE (reference sequence). The length of the CDR3 is 16 residues. Trimming removed 2 bases from V and 8 bases from J; junction bases left unmatched: 10.

The genes are TRBV5-4 and TRBJ2-1, with 10 bases fitting TRBD2. The TCR comes from a woman aged 45 to 65 with acute COVID-19. Sequenced: PBMCs or T cells enriched from blood (not recorded which). The DNA of the CDR3 is TGTGCCAGCAGCTTTCGGCTAGCGGGAGTCGTAGATGAGCAGTTCTTC. Translating gives CASSFRLAGVVDEQFF.